This T cell receptor (beta chain) was observed in a study of T cell therapy after organ transplantation. General observations from the study: Concurrent antirejection and antiviral drugs remain unassessed confounders.

Points on this clone: The antigen remains undetermined. Other DNA sequences within the sample encode an identical CDR3.

V shed 3 bases and J 3 bases; nucleotides not matched to a gene: 5. The CDR3 is 16 residues long. The germline gives CDR1 SGDLS, CDR2 YYNGEE. Sequencing used immunoSEQ multiplex PCR; TCRdb keeps in-frame clones, though not all of them. The repertoire holds 45,000 to 60,000 clones, about 94% seen once, with approximately 3.4% in the top ten. The TCR was taken from a human patient who had received a solid organ transplant and had CMV disease. Here the sequenced sample was CD8+ T cells from blood, taken before autologous CMV-specific T cell therapy. The chain uses TRBV9 and TRBJ2-3; 12 bases fit TRBD2. CDR3 coding DNA: TGTGCCAGCAGCGCCCTAGCGGGGGGGCCGACAGATACGCAGTATTTT. As protein: CASSALAGGPTDTQYF.